This T cell receptor beta chain was recorded in a study of cytomegalovirus exposure and HLA in healthy donors. With regard to this clone: Its cognate antigen is unknown.

Findings and limits, study-wide: According to the study, around 180 TCR beta chains were cytomegalovirus-associated.

PCR employed 60 Vbeta and 13 Jbeta primers. Profiling relied on immunoSEQ multiplex PCR, and the TCRdb table lists in-frame clones only, not all of them. The sample records approximately 68,000 clones, around 72% being singletons. The germline V gene encodes CDR1 LNHNV and CDR2 YYDKDF (reference sequence). The CDR3 consists of 12 residues. V was cut by 0 bases and J by 5 bases, with 5 bases left in between. This clonotype was sampled from a woman under 40 in good health and CMV-seropositive. Sequencing was done on a sample of PBMCs. V is TRBV15 and J is TRBJ2-7; D is unresolved. The CDR3 sequence is CATSRDFDEQYF. CDR3 sequence (DNA): TGTGCCACCAGCAGAGATTTCGACGAGCAGTACTTC.